This record concerns one T cell receptor beta chain sequence. Antigen: not known. This specimen belongs to a study of blood T cells in healthy people across ages. General observations from the study: Changes in expanded clonotypes were possibly confounded, as the CMV status of donors was unknown. Roughly linearly, TCR beta diversity per million T cells fell as age increased.

Primed by a sample-barcoded 5' primer and a J-beta primer mix, a second PCR proceeded for roughly 6 to 12 cycles. Sequencing of every sample gave 2.5 million or more CDR3-containing paired-end reads. One entry per CDR3 protein results from TCRdb running MiXCR on the 5' RACE reads. The sample has about 1,000,000 distinct CDR3 sequences, less than 50% seen once. Those donating, healthy Caucasian individuals from Russia, were aged roughly 6 to 95. From germline, CDR1 is DFQATT and CDR2 SNEGSKA (reference sequence). The length of the CDR3 is 13 residues. This receptor was taken from a woman between 55 and 75 years old in good health. The chain joins TRBV20-1 to TRBJ2-5; a possible D gene is TRBD1 (6 bases). The end of the DNA is better explained by TRBJ2-7, so the J call may be wrong. The source material was blood. This chain's CDR3 is CSARVQGNHEQYF. In nucleotides, the CDR3 is TGCAGTGCTAGAGTGCAGGGGAACCACGAGCAGTACTTC.